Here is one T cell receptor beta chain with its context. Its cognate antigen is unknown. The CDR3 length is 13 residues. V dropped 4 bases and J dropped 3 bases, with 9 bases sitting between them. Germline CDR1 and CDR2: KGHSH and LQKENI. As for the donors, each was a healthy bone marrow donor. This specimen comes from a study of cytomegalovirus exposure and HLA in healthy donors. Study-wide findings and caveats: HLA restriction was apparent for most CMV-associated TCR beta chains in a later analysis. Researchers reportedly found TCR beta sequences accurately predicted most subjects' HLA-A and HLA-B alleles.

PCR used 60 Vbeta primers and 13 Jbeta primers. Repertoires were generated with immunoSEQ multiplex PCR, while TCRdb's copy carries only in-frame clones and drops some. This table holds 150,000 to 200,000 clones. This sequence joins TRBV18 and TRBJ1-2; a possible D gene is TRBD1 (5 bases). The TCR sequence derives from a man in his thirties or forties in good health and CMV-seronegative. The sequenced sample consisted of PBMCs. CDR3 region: CASSRGGDYGYTF. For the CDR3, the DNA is TGTGCCAGCTCACGCGGGGGTGACTATGGCTACACCTTC.